This TCR beta chain originates from a study of blood T cell repertoires in COVID-19. Study at large: Collection of acute and convalescent COVID-19 samples took place in the United States, Italy and Spain. T cells, B-cell-depleted T cells, or PBMCs provided the cDNA or gDNA that served as material.

TCRdb keeps only in-frame clones here, not all; method: immunoSEQ multiplex PCR. The sample holds about 280,000 clones, roughly 87% seen once. In assigning cohorts, the study relied on participant-reported clinical history. The sequenced material came from PBMCs or T cells enriched from blood (not recorded which). The receptor was isolated from a woman aged 25 to 39 who had recovered from COVID-19.

The CDR3 DNA follows: TGCAGCGTCCATTTCAGGAGCGGGGGTAGCTCCTACGAGCAGTACTTC. Encoded protein: CSVHFRSGGSSYEQYF. The chain combines TRBV29-1 with TRBJ2-7; TRBD2 matches at 8 bases. Trimming at V came to 6 bases and at J to 0 bases, leaving 13 bases not matched to a gene. This CDR3 contains 16 residues. Germline CDR1 SQVTM, CDR2 ANQGSEA.